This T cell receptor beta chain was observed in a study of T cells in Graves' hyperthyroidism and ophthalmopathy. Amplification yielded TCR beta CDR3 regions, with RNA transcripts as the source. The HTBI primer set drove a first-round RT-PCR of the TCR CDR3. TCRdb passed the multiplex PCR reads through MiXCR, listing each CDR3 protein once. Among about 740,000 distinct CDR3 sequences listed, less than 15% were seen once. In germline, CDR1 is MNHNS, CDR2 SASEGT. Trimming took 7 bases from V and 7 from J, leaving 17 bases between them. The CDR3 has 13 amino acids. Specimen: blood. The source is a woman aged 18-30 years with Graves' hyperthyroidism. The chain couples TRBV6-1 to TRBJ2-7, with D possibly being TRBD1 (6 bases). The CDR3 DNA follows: TGTGCCAGCACGACAGGTCAAAACAGGGAGCAGTACTTC. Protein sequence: CASTTGQNREQYF.